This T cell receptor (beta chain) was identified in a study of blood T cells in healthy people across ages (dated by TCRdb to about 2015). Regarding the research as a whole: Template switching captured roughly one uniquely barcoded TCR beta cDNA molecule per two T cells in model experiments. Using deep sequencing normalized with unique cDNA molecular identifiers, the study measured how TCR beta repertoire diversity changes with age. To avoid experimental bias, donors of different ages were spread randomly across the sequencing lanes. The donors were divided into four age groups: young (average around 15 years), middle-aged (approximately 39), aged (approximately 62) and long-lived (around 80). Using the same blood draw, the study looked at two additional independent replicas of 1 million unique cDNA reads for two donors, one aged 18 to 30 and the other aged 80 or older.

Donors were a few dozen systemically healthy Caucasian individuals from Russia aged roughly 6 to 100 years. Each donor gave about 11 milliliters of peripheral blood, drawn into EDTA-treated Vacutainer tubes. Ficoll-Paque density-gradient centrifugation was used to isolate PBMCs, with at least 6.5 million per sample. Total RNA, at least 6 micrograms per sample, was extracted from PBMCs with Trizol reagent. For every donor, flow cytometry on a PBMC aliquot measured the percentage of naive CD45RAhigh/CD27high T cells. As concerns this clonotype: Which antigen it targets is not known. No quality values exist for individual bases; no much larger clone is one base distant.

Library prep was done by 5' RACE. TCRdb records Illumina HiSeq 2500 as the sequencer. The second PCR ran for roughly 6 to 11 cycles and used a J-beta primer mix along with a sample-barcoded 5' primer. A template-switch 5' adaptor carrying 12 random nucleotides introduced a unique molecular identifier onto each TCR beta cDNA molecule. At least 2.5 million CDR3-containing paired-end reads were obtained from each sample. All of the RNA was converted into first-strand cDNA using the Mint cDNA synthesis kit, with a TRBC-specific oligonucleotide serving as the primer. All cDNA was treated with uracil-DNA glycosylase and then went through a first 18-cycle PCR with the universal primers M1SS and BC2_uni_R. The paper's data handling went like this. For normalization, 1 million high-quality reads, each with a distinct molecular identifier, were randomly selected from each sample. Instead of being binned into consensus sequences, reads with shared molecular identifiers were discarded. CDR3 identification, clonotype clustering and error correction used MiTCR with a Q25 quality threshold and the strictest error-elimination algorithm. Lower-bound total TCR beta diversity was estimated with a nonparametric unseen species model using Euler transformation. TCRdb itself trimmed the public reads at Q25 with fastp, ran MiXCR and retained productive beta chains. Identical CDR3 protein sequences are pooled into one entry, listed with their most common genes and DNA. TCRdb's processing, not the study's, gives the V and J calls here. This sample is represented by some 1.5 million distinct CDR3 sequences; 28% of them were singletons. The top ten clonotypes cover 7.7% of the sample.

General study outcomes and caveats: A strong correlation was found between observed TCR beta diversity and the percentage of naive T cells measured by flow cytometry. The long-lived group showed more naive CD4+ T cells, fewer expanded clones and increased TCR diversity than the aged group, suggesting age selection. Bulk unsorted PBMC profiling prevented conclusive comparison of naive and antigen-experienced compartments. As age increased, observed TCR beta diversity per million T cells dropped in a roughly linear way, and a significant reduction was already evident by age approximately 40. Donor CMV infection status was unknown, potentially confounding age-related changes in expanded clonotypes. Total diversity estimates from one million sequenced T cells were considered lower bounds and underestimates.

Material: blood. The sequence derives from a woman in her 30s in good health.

The nucleotide sequence is TGTGCCAGCAGTTCACTATTCCCGTACGAGCAGTACTTC. The resulting protein is CASSSLFPYEQYF. Rearrangement joined TRBV28 to TRBJ2-5; a confident D gene designation cannot be given. The J call may be incorrect, as the DNA end agrees better with TRBJ2-7. Including the terminal cysteine and phenylalanine, the CDR3 comprises 13 residues. This entry keeps only the CDR3 DNA: 39 bases, framed from base 1. The germline V gene provides CDR1 MDHEN and CDR2 SYDVKM.